The rows below give T cell receptor beta chains drawn from one sample of a study of vaccination effects on CD4 cells after COVID-19. Here immunoSEQ multiplex PCR was the method, and the copy in TCRdb shows in-frame clones only, minus some. This table has approximately 40,000 clones, approximately 82% appearing once. These receptors have no identified antigens. The sample here was CD4+ T cells from PBMCs cultured without peptide, taken after COVID-19 vaccination. The receptors were gathered from a human donor who had a prior SARS-CoV-2 infection. Both conserved end residues are part of each CDR3. A D gene is named only where the DNA matches it firmly. The size field is filled for only some rows; it gives once, few, many or a size class.

d_call,clone_size,v_call,j_call,cdr3_aa,cdr3_nt
TRBD2,.,TRBV7-3,TRBJ2-1,CASSSSGTSPSEQFF,TGTGCCAGCAGCTCGAGCGGGACTAGCCCCTCCGAGCAGTTCTTC
TRBD1,.,TRBV27,TRBJ2-5,CASRPTGAETQYF,TGTGCCAGCAGACCTACAGGGGCCGAGACCCAGTACTTC
.,.,TRBV7-9,TRBJ2-3,CASSLGGSADTQYF,TGTGCCAGCAGCTTAGGCGGTTCGGCGGATACGCAGTATTTT
.,.,TRBV12-3/TRBV12-4,TRBJ2-1,CATGKGYNEQFF,TGTGCCACTGGAAAGGGATACAATGAGCAGTTCTTC
.,.,TRBV5-4,TRBJ1-1,CASSLPGTRTTEAFF,TGTGCCAGCAGCTTACCCGGGACACGGACGACTGAAGCTTTCTTT
.,once,TRBV27,TRBJ2-2,CASSSWQSVGTGELFF,TGTGCCAGCAGTTCTTGGCAGAGCGTAGGCACCGGGGAGCTGTTTTTT
TRBD2,.,TRBV27,TRBJ2-3,CASSSSGGAADTQYF,TGTGCCAGCAGTTCTAGCGGGGGGGCGGCAGATACGCAGTATTTT
TRBD2,few,TRBV4-3,TRBJ2-7,CASSQRTSEDYEQYF,TGCGCCAGCAGCCAACGGACTAGCGAGGACTACGAGCAGTACTTC
TRBD1,.,TRBV5-4,TRBJ1-2,CASSLKQGAGYGYTF,TGTGCCAGCAGCTTGAAACAGGGGGCGGGCTATGGCTACACCTTC
TRBD2,.,TRBV27,TRBJ2-3,CASSRAGGLSTDTQYF,TGTGCCAGCAGCCGTGCGGGGGGGCTCAGCACAGATACGCAGTATTTT
.,.,TRBV5-4,TRBJ2-3,CASSLVSTSKDTQYF,TGTGCCAGCAGCTTGGTTTCTACCTCGAAGGATACGCAGTATTTT
.,.,TRBV3-1/TRBV3-2,TRBJ2-6,CASSQDGTRGSIF,TGTGCCAGCAGCCAAGATGGGACAAGGGGATCCATTTTC
TRBD2,.,TRBV9,TRBJ2-7,CASSVEPGTRYEQYF,TGTGCCAGCAGCGTCGAACCCGGGACTAGATACGAGCAGTACTTC
.,.,TRBV9,TRBJ1-5,CASSVGGGPGNQPQHF,TGTGCCAGCAGCGTAGGCGGGGGGCCGGGCAATCAGCCCCAGCATTTT
TRBD2,.,TRBV9,TRBJ2-1,CASSYSGLAGLEQFF,TGTGCCAGCAGCTATAGCGGACTAGCGGGTCTTGAGCAGTTCTTC
.,few,TRBV11-3,TRBJ2-6,CASYGTQSSGANVLTF,TGTGCCAGCTACGGGACGCAGTCGTCTGGGGCCAACGTCCTGACTTTC
TRBD2,.,TRBV11-3,TRBJ2-1,CASSLRTSGGADNEQFF,TGTGCCAGCAGCTTACGGACTAGCGGGGGCGCAGACAATGAGCAGTTCTTC
TRBD2,.,TRBV10-2,TRBJ2-3,CASSRAGGGGSDTQYF,TGCGCCAGCAGCCGGGCGGGGGGCGGGGGATCCGATACGCAGTATTTT
.,.,TRBV18,TRBJ1-4,CASSPPGTHEKLFF,TGTGCCAGCTCACCACCCGGAACCCATGAAAAACTGTTTTTT
TRBD2,.,TRBV10-3,TRBJ2-3,CAISESRGAVTDTQYF,TGTGCCATCAGTGAGTCGCGGGGGGCCGTCACAGATACGCAGTATTTT
.,.,TRBV6-5,TRBJ1-2,CASTGDNYGYTF,TGTGCCAGCACCGGGGATAACTATGGCTACACCTTC
.,.,TRBV4-2,TRBJ2-3,CASSQAAVGGTDTQYF,TGTGCCAGCAGCCAAGCGGCGGTCGGGGGTACAGATACGCAGTATTTT
TRBD1,.,TRBV18,TRBJ1-4,CASSSDRGREKLFF,TGTGCCAGCTCCTCAGACAGGGGACGCGAAAAACTGTTTTTT
.,.,TRBV19,TRBJ1-2,CATLGRRQAGGYTF,TGTGCCACCCTAGGGAGGAGACAGGCGGGTGGCTACACCTTC
.,.,TRBV2,TRBJ2-3,CASEGQIRADTQYF,TGTGCCAGTGAGGGACAAATTCGGGCAGATACGCAGTATTTT
.,.,TRBV5-1,TRBJ1-5,CASSKWPGENQPQHF,TGCGCCAGCAGCAAATGGCCAGGAGAGAATCAGCCCCAGCATTTT
.,.,TRBV5-1,TRBJ2-3,CASSLGPSRGTDTQYF,TGCGCCAGCAGCTTGGGTCCTAGCCGTGGCACAGATACGCAGTATTTT
TRBD1,.,TRBV5-4,TRBJ1-2,CASSPGQGVYGYTF,TGTGCCAGCAGCCCCGGACAGGGGGTATATGGCTACACCTTC
.,once,TRBV18,TRBJ2-7,CASSRNLDRGSLEQYF,TGTGCCAGCTCACGGAACTTAGATCGTGGGAGCCTGGAGCAGTACTTC
.,.,TRBV14,TRBJ1-5,CASSQDRGTPQHF,TGTGCCAGCAGCCAAGATCGGGGGACGCCCCAGCATTTT
.,.,TRBV12-5,TRBJ2-5,CASGLVRPEARETQYF,TGTGCTAGTGGTTTGGTCCGCCCTGAGGCACGAGAGACCCAGTACTTC
.,.,TRBV7-9,TRBJ1-1,CASAKQGNTEAFF,TGTGCCAGCGCGAAACAGGGAAACACTGAAGCTTTCTTT
.,once,TRBV5-6,TRBJ2-7,CASSPDGSSYEQYF,TGTGCCAGCAGCCCGGACGGTAGCTCCTACGAGCAGTACTTC
TRBD1,.,TRBV2,TRBJ2-1,CASIYHQGVEQFF,TGTGCCAGCATATACCACCAGGGGGTTGAGCAGTTCTTC
.,.,TRBV20-1,TRBJ2-7,CSASQRDEQYF,TGCAGTGCTAGCCAAAGGGACGAGCAGTACTTC
TRBD1,.,TRBV2,TRBJ1-4,CASSPGQSTNEKLFF,TGTGCCAGCAGCCCGGGACAGTCAACTAATGAAAAACTGTTTTTT
TRBD1,.,TRBV5-1,TRBJ2-7,CASSKGRTGINEQYF,TGCGCCAGCAGCAAGGGTCGGACAGGAATTAACGAGCAGTACTTC
TRBD2,.,TRBV18,TRBJ2-4,CASSPPGMGGRKNIQYF,TGTGCCAGCTCACCACCGGGGATGGGAGGGAGAAAAAACATTCAGTACTTC
TRBD1,few,TRBV6-6,TRBJ2-7,CASSLGQGRYEQYF,TGTGCCAGCAGTCTCGGACAGGGAAGGTACGAGCAGTACTTC
.,.,TRBV5-4,TRBJ1-1,CASSSAGRRAEAFF,TGTGCCAGCAGTTCGGCCGGGAGGCGGGCTGAAGCTTTCTTT
TRBD2,once,TRBV19,TRBJ2-7,CASSMLGTSGRYEQYF,TGTGCCAGTAGTATGCTCGGGACTAGCGGGAGATACGAGCAGTACTTC
.,.,TRBV6-5,TRBJ2-2,CASSRVGTGELFF,TGTGCCAGCAGCAGGGTAGGGACCGGGGAGCTGTTTTTT
.,.,TRBV3-1/TRBV3-2,TRBJ2-2,CASSQVGPSELFF,TGTGCCAGCAGCCAAGTAGGTCCGTCGGAGCTGTTTTTT
.,.,TRBV9,TRBJ1-1,CASSVGGLPSEAFF,TGTGCCAGCAGCGTAGGGGGGCTCCCTAGTGAAGCTTTCTTT
TRBD1,.,TRBV5-4,TRBJ1-2,CASSSGTGWDYGYTF,TGTGCCAGCAGCTCTGGGACAGGGTGGGACTATGGCTACACCTTC
.,once,TRBV2,TRBJ1-1,CASSKNPGTEAFF,TGTGCCAGCAGTAAAAACCCGGGGACTGAAGCTTTCTTT
.,.,TRBV9,TRBJ2-1,CASSAGLRNEQFF,TGTGCCAGCAGCGCCGGGTTGCGGAATGAGCAGTTCTTC
.,.,TRBV5-6,TRBJ1-3,CASSLGTRGNTIYF,TGTGCCAGCAGCTTGGGGACACGCGGAAACACCATATATTTT
.,.,TRBV7-6,TRBJ2-3,CASSLGTVSTDTQYF,TGTGCCAGCAGCTTAGGGACAGTCAGCACAGATACGCAGTATTTT
.,.,TRBV28,TRBJ1-1,CASSPLWQDTEAFF,TGTGCCAGCAGTCCCCTGTGGCAGGACACTGAAGCTTTCTTT
TRBD1,.,TRBV18,TRBJ1-3,CASSPGTAMTPGNTIYF,TGTGCCAGCTCACCCGGGACAGCCATGACTCCTGGAAACACCATATATTTT
.,.,TRBV19,TRBJ2-3,CASSLVSATDTQYF,TGTGCCAGTAGTTTGGTATCCGCTACAGATACGCAGTATTTT
.,.,TRBV7-2,TRBJ1-4,CASSLGQTGSNEKLFF,TGTGCCAGCAGCCTAGGGCAAACAGGGAGCAATGAAAAACTGTTTTTT
.,.,TRBV28,TRBJ1-1,CASSPPDSLNTEAFF,TGTGCCAGCAGTCCGCCGGACAGTTTAAACACTGAAGCTTTCTTT
TRBD1,.,TRBV2,TRBJ2-3,CASSVVHRGLADTQYF,TGTGCCAGCAGTGTGGTCCACAGGGGGCTAGCGGATACGCAGTATTTT